This TCR beta chain was identified during a study of T cell responses to AZD1222 COVID-19 vaccine. Study results and caveats: Distributed over spike, vaccine-associated CD4 TCRs predominated at 160-218 and 743-854.

The V gene lost 6 bases and the J gene lost 2 bases, with 9 bases spanning the gap. The CDR3 consists of 14 residues. From germline, CDR1 is KGHDR and CDR2 SFDVKD. With regard to this clone: Its antigen is unidentified.

The protocol was immunoSEQ multiplex PCR, while the TCRdb copy is restricted to in-frame clones and leaves out a portion. The table lists around 58,000 clones, 89% of them singletons. This specimen was peripheral blood, taken 28 days after the second AZD1222 dose. The sequence was obtained from an adult who received the AZD1222 COVID-19 vaccine. The rearrangement joins TRBV24-1 to TRBJ2-2; weak D call: TRBD1 (5 bases). The CDR3 region is CATSPQGNTGELFF. The CDR3 DNA reads as TGTGCCACCAGTCCGCAGGGCAACACCGGGGAGCTGTTTTTT.